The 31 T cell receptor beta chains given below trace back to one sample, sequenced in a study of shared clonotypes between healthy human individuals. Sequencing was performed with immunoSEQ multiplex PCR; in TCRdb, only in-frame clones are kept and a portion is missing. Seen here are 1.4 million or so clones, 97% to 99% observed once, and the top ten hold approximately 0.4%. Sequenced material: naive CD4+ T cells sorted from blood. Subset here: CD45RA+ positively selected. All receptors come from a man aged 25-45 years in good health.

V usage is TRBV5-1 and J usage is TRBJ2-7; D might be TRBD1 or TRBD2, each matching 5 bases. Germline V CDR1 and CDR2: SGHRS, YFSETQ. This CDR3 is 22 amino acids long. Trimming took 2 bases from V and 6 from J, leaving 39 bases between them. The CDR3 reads CASSFHGPDLARLGEMRPEQYF. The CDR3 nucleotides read TGCGCCAGCAGCTTTCACGGTCCGGATCTTGCACGCTTGGGGGAAATGAGGCCCGAGCAGTACTTC.

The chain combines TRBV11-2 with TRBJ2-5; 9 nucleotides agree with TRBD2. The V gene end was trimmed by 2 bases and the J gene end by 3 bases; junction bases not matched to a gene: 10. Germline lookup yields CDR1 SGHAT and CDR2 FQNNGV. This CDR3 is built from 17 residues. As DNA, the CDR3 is TGTGCCAGCAGCTTACCAATAGCGGGAGAAGTTGAAGAGACCCAGTACTTC. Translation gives CASSLPIAGEVEETQYF.

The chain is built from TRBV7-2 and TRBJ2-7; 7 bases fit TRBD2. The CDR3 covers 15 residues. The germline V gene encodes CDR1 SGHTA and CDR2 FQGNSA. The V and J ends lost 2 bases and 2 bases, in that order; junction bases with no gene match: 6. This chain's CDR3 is CASSLWASGPYEQYF. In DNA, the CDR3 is TGTGCCAGCAGCTTATGGGCTAGCGGTCCCTACGAGCAGTACTTC.

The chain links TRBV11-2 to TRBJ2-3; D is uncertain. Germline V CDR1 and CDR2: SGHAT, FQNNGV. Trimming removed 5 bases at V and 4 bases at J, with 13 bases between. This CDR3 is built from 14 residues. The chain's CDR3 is CASSESLTPDTQYF. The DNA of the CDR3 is TGTGCCAGCAGCGAATCCTTGACTCCAGATACGCAGTATTTT.

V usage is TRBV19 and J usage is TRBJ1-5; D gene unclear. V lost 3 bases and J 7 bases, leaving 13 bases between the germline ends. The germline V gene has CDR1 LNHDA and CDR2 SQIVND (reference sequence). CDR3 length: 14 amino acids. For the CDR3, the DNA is TGTGCCAGTAGTATCTCCCCCAGGACGCAGCCCCAGCATTTT. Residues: CASSISPRTQPQHF.

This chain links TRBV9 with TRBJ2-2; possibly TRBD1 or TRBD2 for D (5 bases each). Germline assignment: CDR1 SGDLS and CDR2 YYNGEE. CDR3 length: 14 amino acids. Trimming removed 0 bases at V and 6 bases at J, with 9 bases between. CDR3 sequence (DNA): TGTGCCAGCAGCGTAGATGGGGGTGCCGGGGAGCTGTTTTTT. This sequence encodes CASSVDGGAGELFF.

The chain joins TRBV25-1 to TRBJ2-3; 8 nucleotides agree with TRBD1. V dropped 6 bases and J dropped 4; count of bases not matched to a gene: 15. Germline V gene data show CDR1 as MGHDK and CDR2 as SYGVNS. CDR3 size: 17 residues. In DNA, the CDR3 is TGTGCCAGCAGCCCCACTGAGTGGACAGGGCATTCAGATACGCAGTATTTT. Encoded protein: CASSPTEWTGHSDTQYF.

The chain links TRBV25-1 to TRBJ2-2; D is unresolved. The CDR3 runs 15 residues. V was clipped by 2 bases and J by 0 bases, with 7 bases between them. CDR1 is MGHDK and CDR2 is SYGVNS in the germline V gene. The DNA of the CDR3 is TGTGCCAGCAGTGAAGTCGGAACGAACACCGGGGAGCTGTTTTTT. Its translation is CASSEVGTNTGELFF.

The CDR3 DNA sequence: TGCGCCAGCGGTAAAACAGATACGCAGTATTTT. This gives the protein CASGKTDTQYF. The rearrangement uses TRBV10-1 and TRBJ2-3; D call uncertain. Germline-derived CDR1 and CDR2 are WNHNN and SYGVQD (reference sequence). This CDR3 comprises 11 residues. V lost 8 bases to trimming and J lost 3 bases, with 6 bases between them.

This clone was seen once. CDR3 coding DNA: TGTGCCAGCAGTGACGCCGGACAGAAGACCCAGTACTTC. Translating gives CASSDAGQKTQYF. V gene TRBV25-1 combines with J gene TRBJ2-5; TRBD1 is a possible D gene (6 bases). The CDR3 covers 13 residues. V dropped 3 bases and J dropped 6 bases, with 11 bases sitting between them. Germline CDR1 MGHDK, CDR2 SYGVNS.

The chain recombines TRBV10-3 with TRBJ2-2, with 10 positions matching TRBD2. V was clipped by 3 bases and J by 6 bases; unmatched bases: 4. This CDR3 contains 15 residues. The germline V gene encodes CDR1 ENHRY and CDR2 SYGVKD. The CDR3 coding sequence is TGTGCCATCAGTGACAGCGGGAGGGCCTCCGGGGAGCTGTTTTTT. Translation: CAISDSGRASGELFF.

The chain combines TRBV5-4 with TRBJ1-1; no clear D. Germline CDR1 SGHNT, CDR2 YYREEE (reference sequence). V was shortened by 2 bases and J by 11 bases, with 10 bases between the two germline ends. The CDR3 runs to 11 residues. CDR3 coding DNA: TGTGCCAGCAGCTTCGGACGCGAGGCTTTCTTT. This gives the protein CASSFGREAFF.

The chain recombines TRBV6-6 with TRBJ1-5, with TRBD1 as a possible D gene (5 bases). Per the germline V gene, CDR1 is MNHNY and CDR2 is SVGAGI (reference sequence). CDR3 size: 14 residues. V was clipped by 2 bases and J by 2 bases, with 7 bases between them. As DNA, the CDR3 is TGTGCCAGCAGTTACCAGGGAGGCAATCAGCCCCAGCATTTT. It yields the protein CASSYQGGNQPQHF.

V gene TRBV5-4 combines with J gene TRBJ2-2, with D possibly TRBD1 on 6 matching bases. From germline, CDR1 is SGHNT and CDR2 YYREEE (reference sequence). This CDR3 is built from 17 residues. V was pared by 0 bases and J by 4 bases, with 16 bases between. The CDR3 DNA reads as TGTGCCAGCAGCTTGGGCCTAGGGACAAGGAGCACCGGGGAGCTGTTTTTT. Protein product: CASSLGLGTRSTGELFF.

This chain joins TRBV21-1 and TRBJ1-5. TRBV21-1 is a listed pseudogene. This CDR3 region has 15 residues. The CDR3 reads CASSFSGGSNQPQHF. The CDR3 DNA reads TGTGCCAGCAGCTTCAGCGGCGGTAGCAATCAGCCCCAGCATTTT.

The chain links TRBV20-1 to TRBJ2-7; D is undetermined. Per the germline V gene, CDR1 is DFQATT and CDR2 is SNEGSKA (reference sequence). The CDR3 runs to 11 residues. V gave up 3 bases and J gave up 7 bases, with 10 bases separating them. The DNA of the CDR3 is TGCAGTGCTAGGTACCTCGGGGAGCAGTACTTC. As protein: CSARYLGEQYF.

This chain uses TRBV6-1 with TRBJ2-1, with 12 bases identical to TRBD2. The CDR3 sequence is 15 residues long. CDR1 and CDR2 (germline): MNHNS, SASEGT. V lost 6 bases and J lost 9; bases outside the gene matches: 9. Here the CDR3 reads CASSPLAGGPSEQFF. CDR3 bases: TGTGCCAGCAGCCCTCTAGCGGGAGGGCCGAGTGAGCAGTTCTTC.

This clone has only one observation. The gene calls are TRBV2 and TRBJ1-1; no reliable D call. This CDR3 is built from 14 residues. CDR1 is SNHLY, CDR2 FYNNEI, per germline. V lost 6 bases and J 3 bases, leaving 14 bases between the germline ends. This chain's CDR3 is CASRGASPDTEAFF. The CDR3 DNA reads TGTGCCAGCAGGGGTGCCAGCCCAGACACTGAAGCTTTCTTT.

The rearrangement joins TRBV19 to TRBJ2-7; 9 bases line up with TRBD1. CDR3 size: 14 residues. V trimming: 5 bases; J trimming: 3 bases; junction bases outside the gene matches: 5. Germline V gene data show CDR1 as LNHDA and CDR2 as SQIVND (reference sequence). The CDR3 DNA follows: TGTGCCAGTAGTTCGGGACAGGGTGGCTACGAGCAGTACTTC. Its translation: CASSSGQGGYEQYF.

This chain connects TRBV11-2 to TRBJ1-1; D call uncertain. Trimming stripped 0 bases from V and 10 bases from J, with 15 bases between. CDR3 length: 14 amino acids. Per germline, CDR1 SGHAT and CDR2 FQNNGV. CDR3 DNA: TGTGCCAGCAGCTTAGATTGGGATGCGTCGAGAGCTTTCTTT. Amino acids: CASSLDWDASRAFF.

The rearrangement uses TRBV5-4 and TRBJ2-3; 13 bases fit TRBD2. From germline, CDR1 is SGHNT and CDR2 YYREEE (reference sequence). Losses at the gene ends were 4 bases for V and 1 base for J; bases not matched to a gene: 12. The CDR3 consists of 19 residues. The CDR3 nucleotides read TGTGCCAGCAGCAAACCGGGACTAGCGGGACCGACGGGCACAGATACGCAGTATTTT. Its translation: CASSKPGLAGPTGTDTQYF.

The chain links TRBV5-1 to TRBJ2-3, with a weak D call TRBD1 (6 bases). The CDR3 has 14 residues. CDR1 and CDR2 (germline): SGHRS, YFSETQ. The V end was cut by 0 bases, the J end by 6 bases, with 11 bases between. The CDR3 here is CASSLEQGWDTQYF. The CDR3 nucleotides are TGCGCCAGCAGCTTGGAACAGGGTTGGGATACGCAGTATTTT.

The CDR3 DNA follows: TGTGCCAGCTCAGCATTAGATACAGGGTTAGTCGATCAGCCCCAGCATTTT. Translation gives CASSALDTGLVDQPQHF. The chain combines TRBV18 with TRBJ1-5, with a weak D call TRBD1 (6 bases). V gave up 5 bases and J gave up 5 bases, with 22 bases separating them. The CDR3 spans 17 residues. The germline V gene encodes CDR1 KGHSH and CDR2 LQKENI.

The CDR3 is CASSLMGLAEETQYF. CDR3 bases: TGTGCCAGCAGCTTGATGGGACTAGCGGAAGAGACCCAGTACTTC. The chain carries TRBV5-4 and TRBJ2-5; 11 bases fit TRBD2. After removal of 1 base from V and 3 bases from J, the junction contained 2 bases not matched to a gene. Germline V CDR1 and CDR2: SGHNT, YYREEE (reference sequence). The length of the CDR3 is 15 residues.

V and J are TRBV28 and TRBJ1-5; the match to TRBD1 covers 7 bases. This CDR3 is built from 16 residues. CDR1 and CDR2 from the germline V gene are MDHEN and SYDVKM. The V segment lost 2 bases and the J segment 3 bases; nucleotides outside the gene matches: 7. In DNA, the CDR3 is TGTGCCAGCAGTTTAAGGCCAGGGGGGGTCAATCAGCCCCAGCATTTT. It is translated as CASSLRPGGVNQPQHF.

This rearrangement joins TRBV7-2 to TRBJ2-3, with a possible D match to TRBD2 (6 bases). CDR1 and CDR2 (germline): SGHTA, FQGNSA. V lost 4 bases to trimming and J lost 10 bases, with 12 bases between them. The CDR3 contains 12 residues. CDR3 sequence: CASSSYSGPQYF. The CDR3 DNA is TGTGCCAGCAGCTCCTATAGCGGCCCGCAGTATTTT.

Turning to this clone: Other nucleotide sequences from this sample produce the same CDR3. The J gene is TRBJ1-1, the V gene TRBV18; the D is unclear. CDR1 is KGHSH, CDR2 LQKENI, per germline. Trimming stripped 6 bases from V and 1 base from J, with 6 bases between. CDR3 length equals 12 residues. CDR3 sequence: CASSRGNTEAFF. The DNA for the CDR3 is TGTGCCAGCTCCCGGGGGAACACTGAAGCTTTCTTT.

CDR3 bases: TGCGCCAGCAGTGATTTGCGCCGGGACAGGGGCACCGGGGAGCTGTTTTTT. It specifies CASSDLRRDRGTGELFF. The rearrangement uses TRBV10-1 and TRBJ2-2; 10 nucleotides align to TRBD1. The CDR3 has 17 amino acids. CDR1 and CDR2 (germline): WNHNN, SYGVQD (reference sequence). With 3 bases clipped from V and 4 bases from J, the junction kept 8 bases outside the gene matches.

The CDR3 nucleotides read TGCAGTGCTATTCAGTACAATGAGCAGTTCTTC. Protein product: CSAIQYNEQFF. The chain uses TRBV20-1 and TRBJ2-1; unclear D gene. The V end lost 4 bases, the J end lost 4 bases, and 5 bases lay between the germline ends. The CDR3 covers 11 residues. The germline V gene has CDR1 DFQATT and CDR2 SNEGSKA (reference sequence).

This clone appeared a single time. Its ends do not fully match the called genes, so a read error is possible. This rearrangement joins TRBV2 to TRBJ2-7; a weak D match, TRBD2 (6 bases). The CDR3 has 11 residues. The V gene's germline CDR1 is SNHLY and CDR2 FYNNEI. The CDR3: CASQRGLEQYF. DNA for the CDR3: TGTGCCAGCCAAAGGGGACTTGAGCAATACTTC.

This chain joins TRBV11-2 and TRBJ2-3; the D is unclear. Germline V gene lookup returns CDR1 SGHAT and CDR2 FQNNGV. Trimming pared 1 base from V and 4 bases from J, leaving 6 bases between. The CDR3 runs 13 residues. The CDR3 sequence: CASSLGPADTQYF. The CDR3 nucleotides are TGTGCCAGCAGCTTAGGTCCGGCAGATACGCAGTATTTT.